Listed here are 5 T cell receptor beta chains from one sample, sequenced in a study of blood T cell repertoires in COVID-19. Data came from immunoSEQ multiplex PCR; TCRdb stores just in-frame clones and leaves some out. The sample contains roughly 190,000 clones, roughly three quarters of which appear only once. Sequences were obtained from peripheral blood. The receptor source for this set is a woman aged 50 to 60 with active or convalescent COVID-19.

The chain couples TRBV29-1 to TRBJ1-4; D uncertain. The length of the CDR3 is 10 residues. V dropped 4 bases and J dropped 7 bases, with 4 bases sitting between them. The germline V gene has CDR1 SQVTM and CDR2 ANQGSEA. CDR3 region: CSVGVEKLFF. CDR3 nucleotides: TGCAGCGTTGGAGTTGAAAAACTGTTTTTT.

V is TRBV18 and J is TRBJ1-6; unclear D gene. Trimming removed 6 bases from V and 10 bases from J, with 13 bases in between. Germline CDR1 KGHSH, CDR2 LQKENI. This CDR3 contains 13 residues. CDR3 bases: TGTGCCAGCTCTCCATATGACTGGTCACCCCTCCACTTT. Amino acids: CASSPYDWSPLHF.

The V and J genes are TRBV7-2 and TRBJ1-4; the match to TRBD1 covers 10 bases. The junction had 7 bases not matched to a gene; V was cut back by 5 bases and J by 4 bases. Germline CDR1 and CDR2: SGHTA and FQGNSA. The CDR3 is 16 amino acids. The CDR3 protein is CASSTGTGAVNEKLFF. In DNA, the CDR3 is TGTGCCAGCAGCACCGGGACAGGGGCTGTTAATGAAAAACTGTTTTTT.

This clone has only one observation. The chain carries TRBV30 and TRBJ2-3; 10 bases line up with TRBD1. The CDR3 sequence is 16 residues long. Trimming removed 0 bases from V and 0 bases from J; junction bases left unmatched: 3. CDR1 is GTSNPN and CDR2 is SVGIG in the germline V gene (reference sequence). The CDR3 nucleotides are TGTGCCTGGAGTGTCGGGGACAGGGGTAGCACAGATACGCAGTATTTT. It is translated as CAWSVGDRGSTDTQYF.

The J gene is TRBJ1-4, the V gene TRBV14, with D perhaps matching TRBD1 (5 bases). The CDR3 runs 17 residues. V lost 0 bases to trimming and J lost 7 bases, with 18 bases between them. Looked up from germline, CDR1 is SGHDN and CDR2 is FVKESK. CDR3 sequence reads: CASSQENSARVGEKLFF. CDR3 coding DNA: TGTGCCAGCAGCCAAGAAAATTCGGCCAGGGTGGGTGAAAAACTGTTTTTT.